The 20 T cell receptor beta chains listed next were all sequenced from one sample in a study of shared clonotypes between healthy human individuals. The method was immunoSEQ multiplex PCR; TCRdb's version includes in-frame clones alone and lacks a portion of them. Of millions of clones listed, roughly nine tenths were seen once; the top ten hold about 0.13%. Sequencing input: naive CD4+ T cells sorted from blood. Subset denoted: CD45RA+ positively selected. These receptors originate from a man between 18 and 29 years old in good health.

The chain has TRBV5-1 and TRBJ2-6; D remains unclear. Germline CDR1 SGHRS, CDR2 YFSETQ. The CDR3 consists of 15 residues. The V and J ends lost 3 bases and 0 bases respectively, with 7 bases between them. CDR3 sequence: CASSSDYSGANVLTF. Here the CDR3 DNA reads TGCGCCAGCAGCTCCGATTACTCTGGGGCCAACGTCCTGACTTTC. The whole variable domain, filled in from reference TRBV5-1 and TRBJ2-6, reads KAGVTQTPRYLIKTRGQQVTLSCSPISGHRSVSWYQQTPGQGLQFLFEYFSETQRNKGNFPGRFSGRQFSNSRSEMNVSTLELGDSALYLCASSSDYSGANVLTFGAGSRLTVL.

The chain recombines TRBV9 with TRBJ2-2; 8 bases map to TRBD2. Losses at the gene ends were 3 bases for V and 2 bases for J; bases not matched to a gene: 3. The CDR3 sequence is 15 residues long. Germline CDR1 SGDLS, CDR2 YYNGEE. This CDR3 reads CASSASGSNTGELFF. In DNA form, the CDR3 reads TGTGCCAGCAGCGCAAGCGGGAGCAACACCGGGGAGCTGTTTTTT.

The chain is built from TRBV5-1 and TRBJ2-4, with TRBD2 matching 8 bases. V gave up 4 bases and J gave up 1 base; unmatched junction bases: 13. This CDR3 is built from 18 residues. The germline V gene encodes CDR1 SGHRS and CDR2 YFSETQ. CDR3 sequence reads: CASSGTSGGPLAKNIQYF. The CDR3 DNA is TGCGCCAGCAGCGGAACCAGCGGGGGTCCCTTGGCCAAAAACATTCAGTACTTC.

J is TRBJ1-6 and V is TRBV10-3, with no clear D. This CDR3 region has 13 residues. Per germline, CDR1 ENHRY and CDR2 SYGVKD. Trimming left V 6 bases short and J 8 bases short, with 11 bases between. CDR3 sequence (DNA): TGTGCCATCAGAGGACCCGGGGATTCACCCCTCCACTTT. The encoded protein is CAIRGPGDSPLHF.

The rearrangement uses TRBV6-1 and TRBJ2-7, with 11 bases identical to TRBD2. The CDR3 length is 17 residues. The V gene's germline CDR1 is MNHNS and CDR2 SASEGT. Trimming took 0 bases from V and 0 from J; bases not matched to a gene: 4. The CDR3 loop is CASSEAFSGRASYEQYF. The CDR3 DNA sequence: TGTGCCAGCAGTGAAGCCTTTAGCGGGAGGGCCTCCTACGAGCAGTACTTC.

The chain combines TRBV4-1 with TRBJ2-5; maybe TRBD2 (5 bases). Germline-derived CDR1 and CDR2 are MGHRA and YSYEKL. V was cut by 4 bases and J by 0 bases, with 15 bases left in between. The CDR3 extends over 16 amino acids. DNA for the CDR3: TGCGCCAGCAGCCCCTTGGTGGGGAGACACCAAGAGACCCAGTACTTC. Its translation is CASSPLVGRHQETQYF.

The chain joins TRBV12-5 to TRBJ1-5; D gene uncertain. This CDR3 contains 13 residues. The germline V gene encodes CDR1 LGHNT and CDR2 FRNRAP. V lost 9 bases to trimming and J lost 3 bases, with 12 bases between them. This CDR3 reads CASRGGANQPQHF. The DNA for the CDR3 is TGTGCTAGCCGGGGAGGTGCCAATCAGCCCCAGCATTTT. Full variable domain (remainder filled in from reference TRBV12-5 and TRBJ1-5): DARVTQTPRHKVTEMGQEVTMRCQPILGHNTVFWYRQTMMQGLELLAYFRNRAPLDDSGMPKDRFSAEMPDATLATLKIQPSEPRDSAVYFCASRGGANQPQHFGDGTRLSIL.

The chain carries TRBV7-9 and TRBJ1-5; weak D call: TRBD1 (5 bases). V was pared by 0 bases and J by 4 bases, with 16 bases between. Per germline, CDR1 SEHNR and CDR2 FQNEAQ (reference sequence). The CDR3 spans 17 residues. Here the CDR3 DNA reads TGTGCCAGCAGCTTAGCGCTAGCCGGGACGTTTAATCAGCCCCAGCATTTT. The encoded protein is CASSLALAGTFNQPQHF.

The chain recombines TRBV7-9 with TRBJ2-1, with 7 positions matching TRBD1. The germline V gene encodes CDR1 SEHNR and CDR2 FQNEAQ (reference sequence). The V and J ends lost 7 bases and 9 bases, in that order; junction bases with no gene match: 12. This CDR3 is 14 amino acids long. The CDR3 region has the DNA TGTGCCAGCACCCTTATCCCGACAGGGATTGAGCAGTTCTTC. This gives the protein CASTLIPTGIEQFF.

The rearrangement links TRBV7-9 to TRBJ2-3; no clear D. Germline CDR1 SEHNR, CDR2 FQNEAQ (reference sequence). Between the trimmed V and J ends, which lost 6 bases and 1 base, there was a span of 14 bases. The CDR3 is 15 residues long. The CDR3 bases are TGTGCCAGCAGTGAAGGGCTTTGGGGCACAGATACGCAGTATTTT. Translation gives CASSEGLWGTDTQYF.

V is TRBV28 and J is TRBJ1-6; 8 bases are shared with TRBD1. This CDR3 is 13 amino acids long. Trimming took 6 bases from V and 14 from J; bases not matched to a gene: 9. Germline CDR1 MDHEN, CDR2 SYDVKM. CDR3 bases: TGTGCCAGCAGCACGACAGGGGTGATAACCCTCCACTTT. This encodes CASSTTGVITLHF.

This chain joins TRBV28 and TRBJ2-2; weak D call: TRBD1 (6 bases). V lost 2 bases and J 6 bases, leaving 13 bases between the germline ends. The CDR3 loop spans 15 amino acids. The germline gives CDR1 MDHEN, CDR2 SYDVKM. The DNA for the CDR3 is TGTGCCAGCAGTTTAGCACAGGGTTCCTCCGGGGAGCTGTTTTTT. This codes for CASSLAQGSSGELFF.

V usage is TRBV6-1 and J usage is TRBJ1-5; unclear D gene. V gave up 6 bases and J gave up 6 bases, with 15 bases separating them. Per the germline V gene, CDR1 is MNHNS and CDR2 is SASEGT. The length of the CDR3 is 14 residues. The CDR3 DNA is TGTGCCAGCAGACCCTTCGGTGGGCCTCAGCCCCAGCATTTT. Translated: CASRPFGGPQPQHF.

The V call is TRBV6-4, the J call TRBJ2-3; 9 bases match TRBD2. Trimming cost V 4 bases and J 6 bases; bases outside gene matches: 8. From germline, CDR1 is MRHNA and CDR2 SNTAGT. The CDR3 runs 15 residues. The CDR3 sequence: CASSVTGTSSDTQYF. Written as DNA, the CDR3 is TGTGCCAGCAGTGTCACCGGGACTAGCAGCGATACGCAGTATTTT.

The chain couples TRBV15 to TRBJ1-1; D is perhaps TRBD1 (5 bases). Germline V gene data show CDR1 as LNHNV and CDR2 as YYDKDF (reference sequence). This CDR3 is built from 16 residues. Trimming cost V 3 bases and J 3 bases, with 17 bases left between them. This CDR3 is CATSRELQVVDTEAFF. The DNA of the CDR3 is TGTGCCACCAGCAGGGAGCTACAGGTCGTGGACACTGAAGCTTTCTTT.

Of note for this clone: Other DNA variants within this sample encode the same CDR3. This chain uses TRBV5-1 with TRBJ1-3, with D possibly being TRBD1 (5 bases). Germline CDR1 is SGHRS and CDR2 is YFSETQ. The length of the CDR3 is 15 residues. The V gene lost 0 bases and the J gene lost 0 bases, with 7 bases spanning the gap. In nucleotides, the CDR3 is TGCGCCAGCAGCTTGGGAACAGGCTCTGGAAACACCATATATTTT. Protein: CASSLGTGSGNTIYF.

V gene TRBV9 combines with J gene TRBJ1-1; a weak D match, TRBD1 (5 bases). Trimming left V 3 bases short and J 9 bases short, with 18 bases between. The CDR3 contains 14 residues. Germline V gene lookup returns CDR1 SGDLS and CDR2 YYNGEE. Here the CDR3 DNA reads TGTGCCAGCAGCGCTAGGGGAGGGTTTGACCAAGCTTTCTTT. Translating it yields CASSARGGFDQAFF.

This clone has a single count. The chain has TRBV5-1 and TRBJ2-7, with D perhaps assigned TRBD1 or TRBD2 (5 bases each). The CDR3 totals 12 residues. Germline V gene data show CDR1 as SGHRS and CDR2 as YFSETQ. The germline V and J ends were trimmed by 4 bases and 12 bases, with 17 bases remaining between them. In DNA, the CDR3 is TGCGCCAGCAGCCGGAGTCAGGGAGATCTGTACTTC. Amino acids: CASSRSQGDLYF.

This sequence joins TRBV5-1 and TRBJ2-3; D is undetermined. Trimming shortened V by 2 bases and J by 1 base, and 8 bases separated the two germline ends. The germline V gene encodes CDR1 SGHRS and CDR2 YFSETQ. The CDR3 runs 14 residues. The CDR3 DNA reads TGCGCCAGCAGCTTTTGGCAGGGCACAGATACGCAGTATTTT. Translating gives CASSFWQGTDTQYF. Complete variable domain (other parts from reference TRBV5-1 and TRBJ2-3): KAGVTQTPRYLIKTRGQQVTLSCSPISGHRSVSWYQQTPGQGLQFLFEYFSETQRNKGNFPGRFSGRQFSNSRSEMNVSTLELGDSALYLCASSFWQGTDTQYFGPGTRLTVL.

The chain employs TRBV9 and TRBJ2-2; 7 bases align to TRBD1. CDR3 length: 13 residues. Germline V gives CDR1 SGDLS, CDR2 YYNGEE. V gave up 6 bases and J gave up 1 base; unmatched junction bases: 0. DNA of the CDR3: TGTGCCAGCAACAGGGGGAACACCGGGGAGCTGTTTTTT. It codes for CASNRGNTGELFF.